The entry below describes one T cell receptor (beta chain). No antigen is known for it. These data belong to a study of OX40 agonist ivuxolimab in advanced cancers. TCRdb keeps only in-frame clones here, not all; method: immunoSEQ multiplex PCR. The data contain 90,000 to 100,000 clones, more than 95% of them seen just once; the ten biggest clones take up around 2%. Findings and limits, study-wide: Dosing at 0.1 to 3.0 mg/kg was accompanied by clonal expansion of CD4+ and CD8+ blood T cells by week 6.

The V and J ends lost 0 bases and 8 bases respectively, with 7 bases between them. Germline V gene lookup returns CDR1 GTSNPN and CDR2 SVGIG (reference sequence). The CDR3 length is 12 residues. Sample: CD4+ or CD8+ T cells sorted from blood, taken in a trial of the OX40 agonist ivuxolimab. This chain links TRBV30 with TRBJ1-4, with D unclear. The sequence came from an adult with an advanced solid tumor such as melanoma, head and neck, liver or kidney cancer. The CDR3 region is CAWSVEGEKLFF. For the CDR3, the DNA is TGTGCCTGGAGTGTAGAGGGAGAAAAACTGTTTTTT.